Shown below are 25 T cell receptor beta chains from a single sample sequenced in a study of T cells in Graves' hyperthyroidism and ophthalmopathy. Amplification yielded TCR beta CDR3 regions, with RNA transcripts as the source. An initial round of RT-PCR targeting the TCR CDR3 relied on the HTBI primer set. A single record per CDR3 protein comes from TCRdb applying MiXCR to the multiplex PCR reads. Here the sample spans 750,000 to 900,000 distinct CDR3 sequences, about two fifths being singletons. The sample consisted of blood. All receptors derive from a man aged 18 to 30 with Graves' hyperthyroidism.

The rearrangement links TRBV5-8 to TRBJ1-1, with D perhaps TRBD1 (5 bases). Deletions cut 4 bases from V and 6 bases from J, with 16 bases between. Germline CDR1 reads SGHTS; CDR2 reads YDEGEE. CDR3 size: 14 residues. The CDR3 nucleotides read TGTGCCAGCAGCCAAGGACGGGGGGTGGCTGAAGCTTTCTTT. Residues: CASSQGRGVAEAFF. The full variable domain, with the rest looked up from reference TRBV5-8 and TRBJ1-1, is EAGVTQSPTHLIKTRGQQATLRCSPISGHTSVYWYQQALGLGLQFLLWYDEGEERNRGNFPPRFSGRQFPNYSSELNVNALELEDSALYLCASSQGRGVAEAFFGQGTRLTVV.

V and J are TRBV20-1 and TRBJ2-7; 9 nucleotides line up with TRBD1. This CDR3 has 16 residues. The ends lost 0 bases at V and 6 bases at J; junction bases unmatched: 12. Germline assignment: CDR1 DFQATT and CDR2 SNEGSKA (reference sequence). CDR3 in DNA: TGCAGTGCTAGAGACAAACCGGGACAGGGAAAAGGCGAGCAGTACTTC. Its translation is CSARDKPGQGKGEQYF.

This CDR3 is CASTPSGTVSRETQYF. CDR3 nucleotides: TGTGCCAGCACCCCCTCCGGGACAGTATCTCGGGAGACCCAGTACTTC. The chain is built from TRBV7-9 and TRBJ2-5; 7 bases align to TRBD1. Unmatched junction bases numbered 16, after V lost 7 bases and J lost 5 bases. This CDR3 region has 16 residues. Germline values: CDR1 SEHNR, CDR2 FQNEAQ (reference sequence).

The V call is TRBV19, the J call TRBJ2-2, with TRBD1 matching over 7 bases. The CDR3 loop spans 16 amino acids. Per the germline V gene, CDR1 is LNHDA and CDR2 is SQIVND (reference sequence). The trim removed 5 bases at V and 4 bases at J, leaving 10 bases unmatched. CDR3 residues: CASSPTGQNPTGELFF. DNA for the CDR3: TGTGCCAGTAGTCCCACGGGACAGAACCCCACCGGGGAGCTGTTTTTT. The variable domain in full, completed from reference TRBV19 and TRBJ2-2, reads DGGITQSPKYLFRKEGQNVTLSCEQNLNHDAMYWYRQDPGQGLRLIYYSQIVNDFQKGDIAEGYSVSREKKESFPLTVTSAQKNPTAFYLCASSPTGQNPTGELFFGEGSRLTVL.

This sequence joins TRBV19 and TRBJ1-1; no clear D. The germline CDR1 and CDR2 sequences are LNHDA and SQIVND (reference sequence). There are 10 residues in the CDR3. V lost 7 bases and J 6 bases, leaving 6 bases between the germline ends. CDR3 sequence: CASTDAEAFF. The CDR3 DNA reads as TGTGCCAGTACCGACGCTGAAGCTTTCTTT.

The J gene is TRBJ1-1, the V gene TRBV9, with a weak D call TRBD1 (6 bases). The CDR3 runs to 15 residues. Germline V lookup: CDR1 SGDLS, CDR2 YYNGEE. V shed 0 bases and J shed 3 bases, with 12 bases lying between them. The DNA for the CDR3 is TGTGCCAGCAGCGTAGGTACAGGGTGGGACACTGAAGCTTTCTTT. Its protein product is CASSVGTGWDTEAFF.

The gene calls are TRBV28 and TRBJ1-5; D not certain. Germline lookup yields CDR1 MDHEN and CDR2 SYDVKM. The V gene lost 5 bases and the J gene lost 10 bases, with 12 bases spanning the gap. The CDR3 is made up of 12 amino acids. In DNA, the CDR3 is TGTGCCAGCAGTATCATTAAACAACCCCAGCATTTT. Protein product: CASSIIKQPQHF.

A remark on this clonotype: This may come from a read error, since a much larger clone is one base off. The rearrangement uses TRBV7-6 and TRBJ2-2; D assignment may be TRBD1 or TRBD2 (6 bases each). The CDR3 loop spans 17 amino acids. The V gene's germline CDR1 is SGHVS and CDR2 FNYEAQ. The CDR3 region has the DNA TGTGCCAGCAGCTCCGGACCGACAGGATTAGTGGACGGGGGGCTGTTTTTT. Residues: CASSSGPTGLVDGGLFF.

A few counts support this clonotype. The rearrangement joins TRBV20-1 to TRBJ2-7, with D tentatively TRBD2 (6 bases). The V end was cut by 0 bases, the J end by 2 bases, with 11 bases between. CDR3 length: 14 residues. Germline V gene data show CDR1 as DFQATT and CDR2 as SNEGSKA (reference sequence). CDR3 in amino acids: CSARDGSGPYEQYF. The CDR3 nucleotides are TGCAGTGCTAGAGATGGTAGCGGACCCTACGAGCAGTACTTC.

This clonotype was recorded a few times. The chain links TRBV9 to TRBJ1-4; weak D call: TRBD1 (5 bases). V was clipped by 4 bases and J by 7 bases, with 11 bases between them. The CDR3 is made up of 13 amino acids. The germline V gene has CDR1 SGDLS and CDR2 YYNGEE. The CDR3: CASSPQGSEKLFF. In nucleotides, the CDR3 is TGTGCCAGCAGCCCTCAGGGAAGTGAAAAACTGTTTTTT. The whole variable domain, filled in from reference TRBV9 and TRBJ1-4, reads DSGVTQTPKHLITATGQRVTLRCSPRSGDLSVYWYQQSLDQGLQFLIQYYNGEERAKGNILERFSAQQFPDLHSELNLSSLELGDSALYFCASSPQGSEKLFFGSGTQLSVL.

This clonotype has just a few counts. The chain carries TRBV6-5 and TRBJ1-1; D possibly corresponds to TRBD1 (5 bases). The CDR3 sequence is 15 residues long. Per the germline V gene, CDR1 is MNHEY and CDR2 is SVGAGI. V lost 0 bases and J 1 base, leaving 9 bases between the germline ends. The CDR3 spells CASSYSRGRNTEAFF. The DNA for the CDR3 is TGTGCCAGCAGTTACTCACGGGGCAGGAACACTGAAGCTTTCTTT.

This clonotype was counted many times. This chain uses TRBV2 with TRBJ1-5, with D perhaps TRBD1 (5 bases). The CDR3 loop spans 13 amino acids. The V gene lost 2 bases and the J gene lost 5 bases, with 7 bases spanning the gap. CDR1 and CDR2 (germline): SNHLY, FYNNEI. The CDR3 sequence: CASSERGDQPQHF. The CDR3 DNA reads as TGTGCCAGCAGTGAACGGGGGGATCAGCCCCAGCATTTT.

The chain couples TRBV19 to TRBJ2-7; D might be TRBD2 (5 bases). With 9 bases removed from V and 3 bases from J, the gap between germline ends came to 24 bases. The germline CDR1 and CDR2 sequences are LNHDA and SQIVND (reference sequence). CDR3 length: 16 amino acids. CDR3 residues: CASSQEPWTGVYEQYF. In nucleotides, the CDR3 is TGTGCCAGCAGCCAAGAACCGTGGACTGGGGTCTACGAGCAGTACTTC.

This clonotype was detected ten times or more. The CDR3 region has the DNA TGTGCCAGTAGTATGACGTTAGGAACTGAAGCTTTCTTT. It translates to CASSMTLGTEAFF. The gene calls are TRBV19 and TRBJ1-1; D remains unclear. The CDR3 sequence is 13 residues long. Trimming shortened V by 3 bases and J by 5 bases, and 10 bases separated the two germline ends. The germline V gene encodes CDR1 LNHDA and CDR2 SQIVND (reference sequence).

This chain joins TRBV19 and TRBJ2-7, with D perhaps matching TRBD1 (5 bases). Per germline, CDR1 LNHDA and CDR2 SQIVND (reference sequence). Trimming took off 6 bases at V and 2 bases at J, with 17 bases between the two ends. CDR3 length: 15 amino acids. DNA of the CDR3: TGTGCCAGTAGGCCGACGCTTGGGGCGGCCTACGAGCAGTACTTC. This sequence encodes CASRPTLGAAYEQYF.

The V gene is TRBV7-9, the J gene TRBJ1-5; D unresolved. V was shortened by 5 bases and J by 7 bases, with 15 bases between the two germline ends. The CDR3 sequence is 14 residues long. In germline, CDR1 is SEHNR, CDR2 FQNEAQ (reference sequence). CDR3 sequence: CASSLSGVRQPQHF. The CDR3 nucleotides read TGTGCCAGCAGCCTATCCGGGGTAAGGCAGCCCCAGCATTTT.

The table lists this clonotype with many counts. This chain connects TRBV2 to TRBJ1-2, with D unresolved. Germline CDR1 reads SNHLY; CDR2 reads FYNNEI. The CDR3 has 17 amino acids. V dropped 0 bases and J dropped 6 bases, with 20 bases sitting between them. DNA for the CDR3: TGTGCCAGCAGTGAAGCGCTTCGTTCCCTTCGGGAGGATGGCTACACCTTC. This sequence encodes CASSEALRSLREDGYTF.

The J gene is TRBJ1-1, the V gene TRBV10-3, with TRBD1 identical over 7 bases. V gave up 10 bases and J gave up 10 bases; unmatched junction bases: 9. In germline, CDR1 is ENHRY, CDR2 SYGVKD. The CDR3 length is 11 residues. The CDR3 nucleotides are TGTGCCACGCGACAGGGCGATGGAGCTTTCTTT. Translated, it gives CATRQGDGAFF.

This clonotype was detected ten times or more. The V and J genes are TRBV15 and TRBJ1-3, with unresolved D. Germline CDR1 LNHNV, CDR2 YYDKDF (reference sequence). The V gene lost 3 bases and the J gene lost 0 bases, with 12 bases spanning the gap. This CDR3 is 16 amino acids long. CDR3 loop: CATSRPGSHSGNTIYF. The CDR3 bases are TGTGCCACCAGCAGGCCGGGGTCTCACTCTGGAAACACCATATATTTT.

This clonotype has more than one count but fewer than ten. The gene calls are TRBV6-1 and TRBJ1-2; TRBD1 matches at 10 bases. CDR3 size: 15 residues. The V segment lost 4 bases and the J segment 8 bases; nucleotides outside the gene matches: 10. The germline gives CDR1 MNHNS, CDR2 SASEGT. The CDR3 region is CASSAVTGTGDGYTF. In nucleotides, the CDR3 is TGTGCCAGCAGTGCAGTTACCGGGACAGGGGACGGCTACACCTTC.

This clonotype was seen more than once but under ten times. The chain has TRBV9 and TRBJ2-7; 7 bases agree with TRBD1. Germline loops: CDR1 SGDLS, CDR2 YYNGEE. J lost 2 bases, V lost 4 bases, and 9 bases had no gene match. This CDR3 comprises 15 residues. CDR3 nucleotides: TGTGCCAGCAGCCCATCAAGGGGGCGCACCTACGAGCAGTACTTC. Translating gives CASSPSRGRTYEQYF.

Details on this clonotype: This clone may be a read error of a much larger clone one base away. The rearrangement links TRBV19 to TRBJ1-5, with unresolved D. The CDR3 spans 15 residues. The germline V gene encodes CDR1 LNHDA and CDR2 SQIVND (reference sequence). Trimming took 7 bases from V and 1 from J, leaving 14 bases between them. The CDR3 spells CASTTSAGSNQPQHF. CDR3 sequence (DNA): TGTGCCAGTACCACCAGTGCCGGGAGCAATCAGCCCCAGCATTTT.

This clonotype was seen more than once but under ten times. This chain connects TRBV13 to TRBJ2-7; no firm D call. The CDR3 has 14 amino acids. The V end was cut by 4 bases, the J end by 3 bases, with 13 bases between. The germline V gene has CDR1 PRHDT and CDR2 FYEKMQ (reference sequence). The CDR3: CASSSNPDGYEQYF. In DNA form, the CDR3 reads TGTGCCAGCAGCTCAAACCCGGACGGCTACGAGCAGTACTTC.

This clonotype came up a few times. This chain connects TRBV2 to TRBJ2-2; TRBD2 matches 8 bases. Germline lookup yields CDR1 SNHLY and CDR2 FYNNEI. The J segment lost 7 bases and the V segment lost 6 bases, leaving 7 bases of the junction unmatched. CDR3 length equals 14 residues. The CDR3, as DNA: TGTGCCAGCAGCGCCCGGGGGGGTAGCGGGGAGCTGTTTTTT. This codes for CASSARGGSGELFF.

V gene TRBV21-1 combines with J gene TRBJ2-5; TRBD2 was called by the table and not checked on the DNA. TRBV21-1 is shown as a pseudogene. CDR3 length equals 16 residues. This CDR3 reads CASSKGGFTEGETQYF. The CDR3, as DNA: TGTGCCAGCAGTAAAGGGGGCTTCACGGAGGGCGAGACCCAGTACTTC.